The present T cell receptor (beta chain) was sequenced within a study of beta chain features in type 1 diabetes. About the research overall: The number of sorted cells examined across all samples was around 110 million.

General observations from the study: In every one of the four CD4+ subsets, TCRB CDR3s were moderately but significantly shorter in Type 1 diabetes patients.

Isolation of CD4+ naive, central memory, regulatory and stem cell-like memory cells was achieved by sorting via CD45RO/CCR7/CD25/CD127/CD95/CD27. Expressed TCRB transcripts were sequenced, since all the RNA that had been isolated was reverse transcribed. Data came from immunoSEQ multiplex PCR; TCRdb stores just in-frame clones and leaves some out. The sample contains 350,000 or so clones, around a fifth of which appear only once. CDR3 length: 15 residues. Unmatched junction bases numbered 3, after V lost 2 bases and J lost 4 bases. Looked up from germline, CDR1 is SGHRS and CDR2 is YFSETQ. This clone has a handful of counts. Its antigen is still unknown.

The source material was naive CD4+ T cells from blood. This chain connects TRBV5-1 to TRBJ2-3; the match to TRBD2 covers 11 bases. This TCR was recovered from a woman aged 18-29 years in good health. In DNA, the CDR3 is TGCGCCAGCAGCTTAACTAGCGGGAGTCCAGATACGCAGTATTTT. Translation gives CASSLTSGSPDTQYF.